This TCR beta chain was sequenced for a study of T-cell memory formation after mild COVID-19. Study-level background: The TCR clusters were mostly specific to one donor.

Study-wide results and limits: Contracting CD8+ clones were enriched in EMRA, CD4+ mainly in CM and EM. Later expanders leaned toward CD4+, whereas clones contracting from day 15 to 85 were balanced CD4/CD8.

TCRdb used MiXCR to reprocess the 5' RACE reads, holding one entry per CDR3 protein. The sample holds roughly 170,000 distinct CDR3 sequences; 20% to 25% are singletons and the top ten take under 25%. This clonotype was seen only a few times. Its antigen is undetermined. V was shortened by 7 bases and J by 6 bases, with 10 bases between the two germline ends. Looked up from germline, CDR1 is SEHNR and CDR2 is FQNEAQ (reference sequence). The CDR3 sequence is 12 residues long. The source of this sequence is an adult woman who had mild COVID-19 (a few samples of this study predate the infection). Cell type and time point are not known. Material: PBMCs or a T cell subset sorted from them (not recorded which). The chain joins TRBV7-9 to TRBJ2-1; possibly TRBD2 for D (5 bases). CDR3 in amino acids: CASNRRGNEQFF. CDR3 DNA: TGTGCCAGCAACAGACGGGGCAATGAGCAGTTCTTC.